The entry that follows covers one T cell receptor (beta chain) sequence. This entry is derived from a study of blood T cell repertoires in COVID-19. Overall study context: Researchers got acute and convalescent COVID-19 samples from the United States, Italy and Spain. T cells, B-cell-depleted T cells, or PBMCs supplied cDNA or gDNA.

In the source study's methods: Reference gene primer amplification gave nucleated cell count estimates. Using immunoSEQ multiplex PCR, the repertoire was profiled, and TCRdb retains in-frame clones only, with some absent. The DNA gave D and trimming, while V, J and clone size come from that table. The sample comprises around 180,000 clones, about 81% of which are singletons, and around 11% rests with the top ten. Seattle participants joined during active infection and were tracked over time. This CDR3 is 15 amino acids long. The trim removed 6 bases at V and 3 bases at J, leaving 6 bases unmatched. Per the germline V gene, CDR1 is KGHSH and CDR2 is LQKENI.

The receptor's source is a woman over 75 with COVID-19, enrolled during active disease. The sequencing input was peripheral blood. J is TRBJ1-4 and V is TRBV18, with 8 bases identical to TRBD1. This CDR3 reads CASSPWTGPNEKLFF. DNA of the CDR3: TGTGCCAGCTCTCCCTGGACAGGGCCTAATGAAAAACTGTTTTTT.